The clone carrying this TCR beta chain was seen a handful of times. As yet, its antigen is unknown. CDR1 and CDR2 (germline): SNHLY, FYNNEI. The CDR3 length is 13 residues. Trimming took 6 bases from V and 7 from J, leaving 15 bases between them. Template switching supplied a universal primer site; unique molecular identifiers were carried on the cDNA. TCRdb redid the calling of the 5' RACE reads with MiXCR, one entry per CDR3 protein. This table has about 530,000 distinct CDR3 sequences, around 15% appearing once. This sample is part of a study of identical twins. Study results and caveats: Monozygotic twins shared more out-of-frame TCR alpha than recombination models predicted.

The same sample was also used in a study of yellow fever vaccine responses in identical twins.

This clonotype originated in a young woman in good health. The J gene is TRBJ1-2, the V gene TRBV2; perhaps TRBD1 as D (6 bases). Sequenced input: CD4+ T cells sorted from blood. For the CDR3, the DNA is TGTGCCAGCAGCCGAACAGGGAAGGGTGGCTACACCTTC. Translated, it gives CASSRTGKGGYTF. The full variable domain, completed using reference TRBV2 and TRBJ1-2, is EPEVTQTPSHQVTQMGQEVILRCVPISNHLYFYWYRQILGQKVEFLVSFYNNEISEKSEIFDDQFSVERPDGSNFTLKIRSTKLEDSAMYFCASSRTGKGGYTFGSGTRLTVV.